This TCR beta chain came from a study of blood T cell repertoires in COVID-19. On this clone itself: The sample has other DNA sequences that encode this CDR3 too.

The CDR3 contains 16 residues. From germline, CDR1 is SEHNR and CDR2 FQNEAQ (reference sequence). Trimming removed 1 base from V and 2 bases from J, with 14 bases in between. Some clones are missing from TCRdb's copy, which holds only in-frame ones; the method was immunoSEQ multiplex PCR. The table shows under 450,000 clones, with over 75% occurring only once. The receptor was isolated from a man younger than 40 who had recovered from COVID-19. The sequenced sample was PBMCs or T cells enriched from blood (not recorded which). The V call is TRBV7-9, the J call TRBJ1-2; TRBD1 is a possible D gene (6 bases). The CDR3: CASSLGTGPSNYGYTF. CDR3 DNA: TGTGCCAGCAGCTTAGGAACAGGGCCGAGCAACTATGGCTACACCTTC.